The clone carrying this TCR beta chain was seen repeatedly, ten times or more. Its antigen is unidentified. This entry belongs to a study of read filtering for tumor transcriptome and immune sequencing. Notes on the study in general: RNA-seq captured clonotypes less deeply and reliably than IR-seq. Correlation between methods rose after single-read clonotypes were removed.

Molecular barcoded adaptors covering alpha/delta and beta/gamma chains were used on about 0.4 ug RNA. TCRdb reprocessed the reads via MiXCR and lists one record per CDR3 protein. This sample has 90,000 or so distinct CDR3 sequences; approximately 21% occur once, and the top ten carry about an eighth. Bone marrow was sampled from every patient at the time of active disease. V was cut by 4 bases and J by 1 base, with 4 bases left in between. This CDR3 has 12 residues. CDR1 and CDR2 (germline): SQVTM, ANQGSEA. The clonotype originates from a donor aged 40 or older with multiple myeloma. Sequencing was carried out using a population of CD138-negative cells sorted from bone marrow. The chain is built from TRBV29-1 and TRBJ1-4; D unresolved. The CDR3 nucleotides are TGCAGCGTTGGGGGAACTAATGAAAAACTGTTTTTT. Residues: CSVGGTNEKLFF. Full variable domain (rest looked up from reference TRBV29-1 and TRBJ1-4): SAVISQKPSRDICQRGTSLTIQCQVDSQVTMMFWYRQQPGQSLTLIATANQGSEATYESGFVIDKFPISRPNLTFSTLTVSNMSPEDSSIYLCSVGGTNEKLFFGSGTQLSVL.